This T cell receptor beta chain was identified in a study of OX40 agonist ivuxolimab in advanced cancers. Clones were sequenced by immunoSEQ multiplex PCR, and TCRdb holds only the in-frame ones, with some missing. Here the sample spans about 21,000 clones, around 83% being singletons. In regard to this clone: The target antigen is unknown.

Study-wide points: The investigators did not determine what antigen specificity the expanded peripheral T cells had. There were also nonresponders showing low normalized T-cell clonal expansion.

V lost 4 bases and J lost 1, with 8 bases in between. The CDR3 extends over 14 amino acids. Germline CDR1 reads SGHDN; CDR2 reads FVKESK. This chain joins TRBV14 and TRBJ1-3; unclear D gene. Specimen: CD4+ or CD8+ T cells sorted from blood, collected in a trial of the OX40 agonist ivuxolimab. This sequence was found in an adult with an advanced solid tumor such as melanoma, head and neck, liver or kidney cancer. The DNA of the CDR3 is TGTGCCAGCAGCCGTCGGGGTTCTGGAAACACCATATATTTT. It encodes CASSRRGSGNTIYF. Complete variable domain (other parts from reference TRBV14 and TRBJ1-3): EAGVTQFPSHSVIEKGQTVTLRCDPISGHDNLYWYRRVMGKEIKFLLHFVKESKQDESGMPNNRFLAERTGGTYSTLKVQPAELEDSGVYFCASSRRGSGNTIYFGEGSWLTVV.